These T cell receptor beta chains were read from a single sample in a study of regulatory T cells in long-lasting Graves disease. Using its own MiXCR run on the multiplex PCR reads, TCRdb lists one record per CDR3 protein. Among roughly 320,000 distinct CDR3 sequences, around 17% were seen once, and the ten largest hold 25% to 30%. These same records also appear under a second study, on T cells in Graves' hyperthyroidism and ophthalmopathy.

The sequences come from peripheral blood mononuclear cells (PBMCs), collected at new diagnosis, from a patient treated with antithyroid drugs. All receptors come from a man aged 35 to 55 with Graves disease. The CDR3 runs from the conserved cysteine through the conserved F or W. The order of the fields is D gene, J gene, clone size, V gene, CDR3 DNA, CDR3 protein. The D gene is left open where the match is weak. Clone size is shown for a subset of rows, as once, few, many or a class of expanded clone.

D gene: TRBD1; J gene: TRBJ1-4; clone size: -; V gene: TRBV5-1; CDR3 DNA: TGCGCCAGCAGCAGCTCGACAGGGTTTGGTGAAAAACTGTTTTTT; CDR3 protein: CASSSSTGFGEKLFF
D gene: -; J gene: TRBJ1-1; clone size: many; V gene: TRBV12-3/TRBV12-4; CDR3 DNA: TGTGCCAGCATCCTAAGGGGGGGAGCTTTCTTT; CDR3 protein: CASILRGGAFF
D gene: TRBD1; J gene: TRBJ2-3; clone size: many; V gene: TRBV10-3; CDR3 DNA: TGTGCCATCAGTCCCGACAGGGGAACTCTGGATACGCAGTATTTT; CDR3 protein: CAISPDRGTLDTQYF
D gene: TRBD2; J gene: TRBJ2-3; clone size: many; V gene: TRBV27; CDR3 DNA: TGTGCCAGCAGTCAGTCTAGCGGGGGTGACCCACGTACGCAGTATTTT; CDR3 protein: CASSQSSGGDPRTQYF
D gene: -; J gene: TRBJ1-5; clone size: -; V gene: TRBV4-1; CDR3 DNA: TGCGCCAGCAGCCAAGATTATATTATAGTCATAGGAGGGATTGATCAGCCCCAGCATTTT; CDR3 protein: CASSQDYIIVIGGIDQPQHF
D gene: -; J gene: TRBJ2-7; clone size: many; V gene: TRBV20-1; CDR3 DNA: TGCAGTGCCAACGGGGTATCAATAAAGCAGTACTTC; CDR3 protein: CSANGVSIKQYF
D gene: TRBD1; J gene: TRBJ2-2; clone size: many; V gene: TRBV11-2; CDR3 DNA: TGTGCCAGCAGCCGACGGACAGGGGCGACCGGGGAGCTGTTTTTT; CDR3 protein: CASSRRTGATGELFF
D gene: -; J gene: TRBJ2-7; clone size: many; V gene: TRBV5-1; CDR3 DNA: TGCGCCAGCAGCTCCGACGGGGTAAGCTCCTACGAGCAGTACTTC; CDR3 protein: CASSSDGVSSYEQYF
D gene: TRBD1; J gene: TRBJ1-4; clone size: many; V gene: TRBV5-1; CDR3 DNA: TGCGCCAGCAGCTTGGGGACAGGGGGCATAGAAAAACTGTTTTTT; CDR3 protein: CASSLGTGGIEKLFF
D gene: -; J gene: TRBJ2-1; clone size: many; V gene: TRBV5-1; CDR3 DNA: TGCGCCAGCAGCTCAACAGGACCTTCCTACAATGAGCAGTTCTTC; CDR3 protein: CASSSTGPSYNEQFF
D gene: TRBD2; J gene: TRBJ2-7; clone size: many; V gene: TRBV6-1; CDR3 DNA: TGTGCCAGCAGCTCTAAGGGACTAGGGGGCTACGAGCAGTACTTC; CDR3 protein: CASSSKGLGGYEQYF
D gene: TRBD1; J gene: TRBJ2-2; clone size: many; V gene: TRBV7-9; CDR3 DNA: TGTGCCAGCAGCCAGAGACAGGGAACCGGGGAGCTGTTTTTT; CDR3 protein: CASSQRQGTGELFF
D gene: TRBD1; J gene: TRBJ2-7; clone size: many; V gene: TRBV30; CDR3 DNA: TGTGCCTGGAGCGGACAGGCCCCCTACGAGCAGTACTTC; CDR3 protein: CAWSGQAPYEQYF
D gene: -; J gene: TRBJ2-4; clone size: few; V gene: TRBV20-1; CDR3 DNA: TGCAGTGCTAGAGAAGGGGGGCTAGCCAAAAACATTCAGTACTTC; CDR3 protein: CSAREGGLAKNIQYF
D gene: TRBD1; J gene: TRBJ1-3; clone size: few; V gene: TRBV19; CDR3 DNA: TGTGCCAGTAGTACGTCGCGGACAGGCAATCGAAACACCATATATTTT; CDR3 protein: CASSTSRTGNRNTIYF
D gene: -; J gene: TRBJ1-1; clone size: many; V gene: TRBV7-2; CDR3 DNA: TGTGCCAGCAGCTTAGCGGCGGGGCTAGGCCACAATGAAGCTTTCTTT; CDR3 protein: CASSLAAGLGHNEAFF
D gene: TRBD1; J gene: TRBJ1-2; clone size: -; V gene: TRBV4-2; CDR3 DNA: TGTGCCAGCAGCCAAGAGGGACAGAGCCCCTACACCTTC; CDR3 protein: CASSQEGQSPYTF
D gene: -; J gene: TRBJ1-2; clone size: many; V gene: TRBV29-1; CDR3 DNA: TGCAGCGTTGAAGATCGGGGACTGGGGGCCTATGGCTACACCTTC; CDR3 protein: CSVEDRGLGAYGYTF
D gene: -; J gene: TRBJ2-7; clone size: many; V gene: TRBV18; CDR3 DNA: TGTGCCAGCTCAACACCGGCGCGCGGGGAGCAGTACTTC; CDR3 protein: CASSTPARGEQYF
D gene: -; J gene: TRBJ2-7; clone size: many; V gene: TRBV5-1; CDR3 DNA: TGCGCCAGCAGCCTGTATCCAGGTATATCCTACGAGCAGTACTTC; CDR3 protein: CASSLYPGISYEQYF
D gene: -; J gene: TRBJ2-3; clone size: -; V gene: TRBV6-2/TRBV6-3; CDR3 DNA: TGTGCCAGCAGTTCCGGGCCTGGTGGTACGCAGTATTTT; CDR3 protein: CASSSGPGGTQYF
D gene: -; J gene: TRBJ2-1; clone size: -; V gene: TRBV6-1; CDR3 DNA: TGTGCCAGCAGCTTCAGTACAGGGGGGGTCAATGAGCAGTTCTTC; CDR3 protein: CASSFSTGGVNEQFF
D gene: -; J gene: TRBJ2-1; clone size: few; V gene: TRBV12-3/TRBV12-4; CDR3 DNA: TGTGCCAGCAGTTCGACTGAGACACCTTACAATGAGCAGTTCTTC; CDR3 protein: CASSSTETPYNEQFF
D gene: TRBD1; J gene: TRBJ2-3; clone size: many; V gene: TRBV5-1; CDR3 DNA: TGCGCCAGCAGCCCGGGACAGGTCACAGATACGCAGTATTTT; CDR3 protein: CASSPGQVTDTQYF
D gene: TRBD2; J gene: TRBJ2-3; clone size: few; V gene: TRBV29-1; CDR3 DNA: TGCAGCGTTGAAATCCGATCCCCCCGGACTAGCGGGGTCACAGATACGCAGTATTTT; CDR3 protein: CSVEIRSPRTSGVTDTQYF
D gene: -; J gene: TRBJ2-7; clone size: many; V gene: TRBV5-1; CDR3 DNA: TGCGCCAGCAGCCTACCGGGACCTCCGCAGTACGAGCAGTACTTC; CDR3 protein: CASSLPGPPQYEQYF
D gene: TRBD2; J gene: TRBJ2-2; clone size: -; V gene: TRBV4-2; CDR3 DNA: TGTGCCAGCAGCCAACTAGCGGGGGGTCACACCGGGGAGCTGTTTTTT; CDR3 protein: CASSQLAGGHTGELFF
D gene: TRBD2; J gene: TRBJ2-7; clone size: -; V gene: TRBV5-1; CDR3 DNA: TGCGCCAGCAGCTTGGGGACTAGCGGGGCCTACGAGCAGTACTTC; CDR3 protein: CASSLGTSGAYEQYF
D gene: TRBD1; J gene: TRBJ2-3; clone size: many; V gene: TRBV10-1; CDR3 DNA: TGCGCCAGCAGCCCACAGGGGGCCGGCACAGATACGCAGTATTTT; CDR3 protein: CASSPQGAGTDTQYF
D gene: -; J gene: TRBJ2-2; clone size: many; V gene: TRBV18; CDR3 DNA: TGTGCCAGCTCACCATTTGCCGGGGAGCTGTTTTTT; CDR3 protein: CASSPFAGELFF
D gene: -; J gene: TRBJ2-7; clone size: many; V gene: TRBV20-1; CDR3 DNA: TGCAGTGCAGGGGTTCACAGCGGAAAGAACGAGCAGTACTTC; CDR3 protein: CSAGVHSGKNEQYF
D gene: -; J gene: TRBJ2-7; clone size: many; V gene: TRBV3-1; CDR3 DNA: TGTGCCAGCCTACTGTGCTACGAGCAGTACTTC; CDR3 protein: CASLLCYEQYF
D gene: -; J gene: TRBJ2-5; clone size: many; V gene: TRBV5-1; CDR3 DNA: TGCGCCAGCACCTGGGGGAACAGCCAAGAGACCCAGTACTTC; CDR3 protein: CASTWGNSQETQYF
D gene: -; J gene: TRBJ1-5; clone size: many; V gene: TRBV3-1; CDR3 DNA: TGTGCCAGCAGCACGCAGGGGTATCAGCCCCAGCATTTT; CDR3 protein: CASSTQGYQPQHF
D gene: -; J gene: TRBJ2-2; clone size: -; V gene: TRBV12-3/TRBV12-4; CDR3 DNA: TGTGCCAGCAGTTCTCCGGCCCAGGGGAGCAACACCGGGGAGCTGTTTTTT; CDR3 protein: CASSSPAQGSNTGELFF
D gene: TRBD1; J gene: TRBJ2-7; clone size: many; V gene: TRBV7-2; CDR3 DNA: TGTGCCAGCAGCAGAACAGGGGGGCAGTACGAGCAGTACTTC; CDR3 protein: CASSRTGGQYEQYF
D gene: -; J gene: TRBJ2-3; clone size: many; V gene: TRBV30; CDR3 DNA: TGTGCCTGGGCATACAGCACAGATACGCAGTATTTT; CDR3 protein: CAWAYSTDTQYF
D gene: -; J gene: TRBJ2-1; clone size: many; V gene: TRBV9; CDR3 DNA: TGTGCCAGCAGCGTAGCGGTCGGGGGAGATATTTACAATGAGCAGTTCTTC; CDR3 protein: CASSVAVGGDIYNEQFF
D gene: -; J gene: TRBJ1-2; clone size: few; V gene: TRBV18; CDR3 DNA: TGTGCCAGCCCACCGCGGATCAGGGCGGGGGGCTACACCTTC; CDR3 protein: CASPPRIRAGGYTF
D gene: TRBD1; J gene: TRBJ2-7; clone size: -; V gene: TRBV7-2; CDR3 DNA: TGTGCCAGCAGCTTGGGACAGGTGATAACCTACGAGCAGTACTTC; CDR3 protein: CASSLGQVITYEQYF
D gene: -; J gene: TRBJ1-6; clone size: -; V gene: TRBV7-3; CDR3 DNA: TGTGCCAGCAGCTTAACGGGGTTGGGGTCACCCCTCCACTTT; CDR3 protein: CASSLTGLGSPLHF
D gene: TRBD1; J gene: TRBJ2-1; clone size: many; V gene: TRBV7-3; CDR3 DNA: TGTGCCAGCAGCTTGACAGGGAGCTCCTACAATGAGCAGTTCTTC; CDR3 protein: CASSLTGSSYNEQFF
D gene: -; J gene: TRBJ1-6; clone size: many; V gene: TRBV7-8; CDR3 DNA: TGTGCCAGCAGAAATTTACACCCAGGGTCCTATAATTCACCCCTCCACTTT; CDR3 protein: CASRNLHPGSYNSPLHF
D gene: -; J gene: TRBJ1-1; clone size: many; V gene: TRBV5-1; CDR3 DNA: TGTGCCAGCAGTTTATGGGGGGGGAACACTGAAGCTTTCTTT; CDR3 protein: CASSLWGGNTEAFF
D gene: TRBD2; J gene: TRBJ2-1; clone size: -; V gene: TRBV18; CDR3 DNA: TGTGCCAGCTCGACTAGCTCTATGGAGGTCAGTGAGCAGTTCTTC; CDR3 protein: CASSTSSMEVSEQFF
D gene: TRBD2; J gene: TRBJ2-5; clone size: many; V gene: TRBV27; CDR3 DNA: TGTGCCAGCAGTCCCCGGACTAGCGGGGGGGATGAGACCCAGTACTTC; CDR3 protein: CASSPRTSGGDETQYF
D gene: -; J gene: TRBJ1-6; clone size: few; V gene: TRBV9; CDR3 DNA: TGTGCCAGCAGCGGCGGGGGGGATACCAGGGGCTCACCCCTCCACTTT; CDR3 protein: CASSGGGDTRGSPLHF
D gene: TRBD1; J gene: TRBJ1-1; clone size: many; V gene: TRBV27; CDR3 DNA: TGTGCCAGCAGCTTGGGGACAGGGGGCACTGAAGCTTTCTTT; CDR3 protein: CASSLGTGGTEAFF
D gene: -; J gene: TRBJ2-5; clone size: many; V gene: TRBV5-1; CDR3 DNA: TGCGCCAGCAGCCCCCAGTGGGAGTCGGAGACCCAGTACTTC; CDR3 protein: CASSPQWESETQYF